What follows are 2 T cell receptor beta chains derived from one specimen sequenced in a study of technical replicates of blood from a few donors. Profiled with immunoSEQ multiplex PCR; TCRdb holds only in-frame clones, not every one. The data contain about 85,000 clones, roughly 94% of them singletons. Sequencing used T cells isolated from PBMCs. Every receptor here comes from a human donor in good health.

This sequence joins TRBV6-1 and TRBJ1-1; tentatively, D is TRBD1 (6 bases). Germline V gives CDR1 MNHNS, CDR2 SASEGT. Trimming took 7 bases from V and 5 from J, leaving 14 bases between them. The CDR3 is 13 amino acids. The DNA of the CDR3 is TGTGCCAGCATCACGGACAGTCGAACTGAAGCTTTCTTT. This sequence encodes CASITDSRTEAFF.

The chain is built from TRBV2 and TRBJ2-7, with D hard to call. V lost 3 bases and J 2 bases, leaving 17 bases between the germline ends. There are 16 residues in the CDR3. Germline CDR1 SNHLY, CDR2 FYNNEI. The CDR3 sequence: CASSDFIGVIPYEQYF. The CDR3 nucleotides read TGTGCCAGCAGTGATTTCATTGGAGTTATTCCCTACGAGCAGTACTTC.